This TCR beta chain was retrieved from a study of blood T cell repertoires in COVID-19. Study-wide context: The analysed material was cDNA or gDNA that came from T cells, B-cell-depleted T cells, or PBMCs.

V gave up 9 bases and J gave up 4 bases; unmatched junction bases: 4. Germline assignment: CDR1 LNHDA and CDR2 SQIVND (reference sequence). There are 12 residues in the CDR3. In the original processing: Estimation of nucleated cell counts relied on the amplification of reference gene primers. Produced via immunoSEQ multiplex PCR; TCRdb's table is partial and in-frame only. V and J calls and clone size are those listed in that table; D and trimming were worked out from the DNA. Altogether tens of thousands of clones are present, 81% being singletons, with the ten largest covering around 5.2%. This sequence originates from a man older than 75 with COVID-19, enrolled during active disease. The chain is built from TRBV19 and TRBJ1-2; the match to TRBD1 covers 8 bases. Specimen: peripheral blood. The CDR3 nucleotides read TGTGCCAGCACCGACAGGGGCTATGGCTACACCTTC. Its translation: CASTDRGYGYTF.